This TCR beta chain appears in the sequencing data of a study of memory CD4+ T cells and cytomegalovirus serostatus. Profiling relied on immunoSEQ multiplex PCR, and the TCRdb table lists in-frame clones only, not all of them. The sample includes 70,000 to 95,000 clones, approximately 80% of them seen just once. Single viable CD3+CD4+CD8-CD45RO+ cells were sorted as the memory CD4+ T cells. Total CD4+ T cells were enriched by CD4 positive selection. The CDR3 has 14 residues. Germline loops: CDR1 LNHDA, CDR2 SQIVND (reference sequence). After removal of 5 bases from V and 9 bases from J, the junction contained 8 bases not matched to a gene.

The sample comprised memory CD4+ T cells from blood. The sequence came from an adult in good health and CMV-seronegative. The genes are TRBV19 and TRBJ2-1, with TRBD1 identical over 9 bases. The CDR3 spells CASSSGTGYGEQFF. The CDR3, as DNA: TGTGCCAGTAGTTCCGGGACAGGGTACGGTGAGCAGTTCTTC.